This T cell receptor (beta chain) originates from a study of cytomegalovirus exposure and HLA in healthy donors. Whole-study results and caveats: A list of roughly 160 TCR beta chains associated with cytomegalovirus was given.

Points on this clone: The antigen is not known.

The protocol was immunoSEQ multiplex PCR, while the TCRdb copy is restricted to in-frame clones and leaves out a portion. The sample yields 90,000 to 100,000 clones, approximately 90% seen once. The CDR3 runs to 13 residues. The V gene lost 4 bases and the J gene lost 2 bases, with 9 bases spanning the gap. The germline V gene encodes CDR1 SGHRS and CDR2 YFSETQ. The chain employs TRBV5-1 and TRBJ1-2; D is uncertain. This TCR was sampled from a woman in her 30s in good health and CMV-seronegative. The specimen sequenced was PBMCs. Here the CDR3 reads CASSAQVNYGYTF. The CDR3 nucleotides are TGCGCCAGCAGCGCACAAGTCAACTATGGCTACACCTTC. The full variable domain, its missing parts supplied by reference TRBV5-1 and TRBJ1-2, is KAGVTQTPRYLIKTRGQQVTLSCSPISGHRSVSWYQQTPGQGLQFLFEYFSETQRNKGNFPGRFSGRQFSNSRSEMNVSTLELGDSALYLCASSAQVNYGYTFGSGTRLTVV.